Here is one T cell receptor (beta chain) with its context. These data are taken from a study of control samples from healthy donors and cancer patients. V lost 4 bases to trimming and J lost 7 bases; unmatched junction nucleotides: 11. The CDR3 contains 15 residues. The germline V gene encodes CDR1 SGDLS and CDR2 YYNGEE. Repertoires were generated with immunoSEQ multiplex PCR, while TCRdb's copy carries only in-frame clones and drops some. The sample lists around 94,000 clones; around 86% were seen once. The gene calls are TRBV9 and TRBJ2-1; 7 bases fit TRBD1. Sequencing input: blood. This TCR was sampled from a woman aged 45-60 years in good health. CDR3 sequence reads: CASSPTHRGANEQFF. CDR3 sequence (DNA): TGTGCCAGCAGCCCTACCCACAGGGGTGCAAATGAGCAGTTCTTC.